This passage covers 26 T cell receptor beta chains from one sample sequenced in a study of identical twins. One entry per CDR3 protein results from TCRdb running MiXCR on the 5' RACE reads. The table records 120,000 to 150,000 distinct CDR3 sequences, roughly 3.3% of them present only once. The sequenced sample was memory T cells sorted from blood. Every receptor here comes from a man aged 18 to 30 in good health.

This clonotype was found many times. The chain combines TRBV4-3 with TRBJ2-3; the match to TRBD2 covers 9 bases. The trim removed 3 bases at V and 4 bases at J, leaving 11 bases unmatched. CDR1 is LGHNA, CDR2 YSLEER, per germline. CDR3 size: 17 residues. As DNA, the CDR3 is TGCGCCAGCAGCCACTTAACTTTAGCGGGAGCATCAGATACGCAGTATTTT. Protein sequence: CASSHLTLAGASDTQYF.

This chain links TRBV11-3 with TRBJ2-3, with D possibly being TRBD1 or TRBD2 (5 bases each). With 6 bases removed from V and 1 base from J, the gap between germline ends came to 8 bases. From germline, CDR1 is SGHNT and CDR2 YENEEA. The CDR3 has 13 residues. As DNA, the CDR3 is TGTGCCAGCAGAGGGACCGGCACAGATACGCAGTATTTT. The encoded protein is CASRGTGTDTQYF.

This clonotype was picked up many times. The chain carries TRBV7-2 and TRBJ2-3; the match to TRBD2 covers 9 bases. J gave up 4 bases and V 6 bases, and 11 bases lay outside the gene matches. This CDR3 contains 16 residues. Germline V CDR1 and CDR2: SGHTA, FQGNSA. In DNA form, the CDR3 reads TGTGCCAGCAGGGAACGGCTAGCGGGATATTCAGATACGCAGTATTTT. This encodes CASRERLAGYSDTQYF.

This rearrangement joins TRBV6-1 to TRBJ2-7; 9 bases line up with TRBD1. The germline V gene has CDR1 MNHNS and CDR2 SASEGT. The CDR3 has 13 amino acids. V lost 4 bases to trimming and J lost 5 bases; unmatched junction nucleotides: 3. CDR3 DNA: TGTGCCAGCAGTGTACGGACAGGGGACGAGCAGTACGTC. This encodes CASSVRTGDEQYV.

This clonotype was picked up many times. The chain joins TRBV7-8 to TRBJ1-2, with D perhaps TRBD1 (5 bases). The germline CDR1 and CDR2 sequences are SGHVS and FQNEAQ. The CDR3 loop spans 15 amino acids. V gave up 2 bases and J gave up 7 bases, with 17 bases separating them. CDR3 DNA: TGTGCCAGCAGCTTACGCGGGACGGGGCCGGGTGGCTACACCTTC. Protein product: CASSLRGTGPGGYTF. The variable domain in full, completed from reference TRBV7-8 and TRBJ1-2, reads GAGVSQSPRYKVAKRGQDVALRCDPISGHVSLFWYQQALGQGPEFLTYFQNEAQLDKSGLPSDRFFAERPEGSVSTLKIQRTQQEDSAVYLCASSLRGTGPGGYTFGSGTRLTVV.

There are many counts of this clonotype. CDR3 sequence: CSASYEFEQFF. The CDR3, as DNA: TGCAGTGCTAGTTATGAGTTTGAGCAGTTCTTC. The chain carries TRBV20-1 and TRBJ2-1; D is uncertain. Germline CDR1 DFQATT, CDR2 SNEGSKA (reference sequence). V lost 3 bases and J lost 9, with 9 bases in between. There are 11 residues in the CDR3.

This clonotype was seen repeatedly, ten times or more. The chain has TRBV28 and TRBJ2-7; D tentatively reads TRBD1 or TRBD2 (6 bases each). Germline loops: CDR1 MDHEN, CDR2 SYDVKM. V gave up 9 bases and J gave up 4 bases, with 16 bases separating them. The CDR3 has 13 amino acids. The CDR3 region is CASLAGAGYEQYF. Written as DNA, the CDR3 is TGTGCCAGTTTAGCAGGGGCGGGATACGAGCAGTACTTC.

This clonotype appeared many times. The chain employs TRBV4-1 and TRBJ2-3; 11 bases fit TRBD2. From germline, CDR1 is MGHRA and CDR2 YSYEKL. The CDR3 extends over 17 amino acids. V lost 2 bases and J lost 2; bases outside the gene matches: 6. This CDR3 reads CASSQSGTSGHTDTQYF. In DNA form, the CDR3 reads TGCGCCAGCAGCCAATCCGGGACTAGCGGACACACAGATACGCAGTATTTT.

Ten or more counts support this clonotype. The J gene is TRBJ2-1, the V gene TRBV7-7; maybe TRBD2 (6 bases). The V gene's germline CDR1 is SSHAT and CDR2 FNYEAQ (reference sequence). This CDR3 spans 13 amino acids. V was cut by 3 bases and J by 8 bases, with 11 bases left in between. The CDR3 bases are TGTGCCAGCAGCTTTCAAGCGGGCGATGAGCAGTTCTTC. It codes for CASSFQAGDEQFF.

This clonotype was seen ten or more times. The chain joins TRBV7-9 to TRBJ1-2, with 9 bases lining up with TRBD1. Per the germline V gene, CDR1 is SEHNR and CDR2 is FQNEAQ (reference sequence). The CDR3 sequence is 14 residues long. V was clipped by 11 bases and J by 6 bases; unmatched bases: 13. The CDR3 coding sequence is TGTGCCGGGAATACAGGGGGCATCATGGATGGCTACACCTTC. Translating gives CAGNTGGIMDGYTF.

This clonotype appeared many times. The gene calls are TRBV3-1 and TRBJ2-1; D not resolved. Deletions cut 3 bases from V and 5 bases from J, with 11 bases between. Looked up from germline, CDR1 is LGHDT and CDR2 is YNNKEL (reference sequence). CDR3 length: 14 residues. This CDR3 reads CASSHWTEHNEQFF. In nucleotides, the CDR3 is TGTGCCAGCAGCCACTGGACGGAACACAATGAGCAGTTCTTC.

This clonotype has more than one count but fewer than ten. J is TRBJ1-5 and V is TRBV18; 7 bases agree with TRBD1. V shed 2 bases and J 7 bases; nucleotides not matched to a gene: 8. The CDR3 is 15 residues long. Germline CDR1 and CDR2: KGHSH and LQKENI. CDR3 protein: CASSPSLRGGQPQHF. CDR3 nucleotides: TGTGCCAGCTCACCATCTCTCAGGGGGGGGCAGCCCCAGCATTTT.

The chain employs TRBV5-1 and TRBJ2-5; 8 bases agree with TRBD2. Losses at the gene ends were 5 bases for V and 2 bases for J; bases not matched to a gene: 11. Germline V gene lookup returns CDR1 SGHRS and CDR2 YFSETQ. The CDR3 is 16 amino acids. CDR3 protein: CASRLSASGWQETQYF. The CDR3 DNA reads as TGCGCCAGCAGGTTGAGCGCTAGCGGGTGGCAAGAGACCCAGTACTTC.

The sample holds many counts of this clonotype. V is TRBV5-6 and J is TRBJ2-5; 14 bases match TRBD2. The length of the CDR3 is 16 residues. The J segment lost 5 bases and the V segment lost 4 bases, leaving 7 bases of the junction unmatched. Germline CDR1 SGHDT, CDR2 YYEEEE. The CDR3 region has the DNA TGTGCCAGCAGCCAGGGACTAGCGGGGGCGGGGGAGACCCAGTACTTC. Amino acid sequence: CASSQGLAGAGETQYF.

Many counts were recorded for this clonotype. The genes are TRBV20-1 and TRBJ2-3; TRBD1 matches at 9 bases. Germline lookup yields CDR1 DFQATT and CDR2 SNEGSKA (reference sequence). With V trimmed by 6 bases and J by 2 bases, 18 bases remained unmatched. This CDR3 has 18 residues. The CDR3 spells CSAKGSPTGQGPTDTQYF. Written as DNA, the CDR3 is TGCAGTGCCAAGGGGTCCCCAACGGGACAGGGACCCACAGATACGCAGTATTTT.

The chain combines TRBV19 with TRBJ2-2; D gene ambiguous. The CDR3 has 15 residues. Germline V gives CDR1 LNHDA, CDR2 SQIVND (reference sequence). V lost 6 bases and J lost 8, with 19 bases in between. The CDR3 sequence: CASSPTITVPGELFF. The CDR3 bases are TGTGCCAGTAGCCCAACGATAACAGTTCCGGGGGAGCTGTTTTTT.

At least ten counts were recorded for this clonotype. The J gene is TRBJ1-1, the V gene TRBV29-1; no firm D call. Germline lookup yields CDR1 SQVTM and CDR2 ANQGSEA. The CDR3 is 13 residues long. The ends were cut back, 1 base at V and 2 bases at J, with 8 bases in the middle. CDR3 amino acids: CSVEVNFNTEAFF. CDR3 nucleotide sequence: TGCAGCGTTGAAGTGAATTTTAACACTGAAGCTTTCTTT.

This clonotype has a count of ten or more. This chain joins TRBV20-1 and TRBJ2-4; 10 bases match TRBD2. The CDR3 contains 17 residues. Germline CDR1 DFQATT, CDR2 SNEGSKA (reference sequence). The J segment lost 0 bases and the V segment lost 6 bases, leaving 11 bases of the junction unmatched. CDR3 amino acids: CSAVSSGGKLAKNIQYF. In DNA, the CDR3 is TGCAGTGCCGTATCTAGCGGGGGAAAACTAGCCAAAAACATTCAGTACTTC.

In this sample, this clonotype turned up many times. The chain recombines TRBV11-1 with TRBJ2-1, with D tentatively TRBD2 (5 bases). The V end was cut by 0 bases, the J end by 3 bases, with 9 bases between. This CDR3 spans 15 amino acids. Looked up from germline, CDR1 is SGHAT and CDR2 is FQDESV (reference sequence). CDR3 region: CASSLASAIYNEQFF. The DNA for the CDR3 is TGTGCCAGCAGCTTAGCTAGCGCCATCTACAATGAGCAGTTCTTC.

This clonotype was seen at least ten times. The chain combines TRBV30 with TRBJ2-1, with 10 bases aligning to TRBD2. This CDR3 contains 14 residues. Germline CDR1 is GTSNPN and CDR2 is SVGIG (reference sequence). The J segment lost 8 bases and the V segment lost 2 bases, leaving 6 bases of the junction unmatched. Here the CDR3 DNA reads TGTGCCTGGAGTAGCGGGAGGGCCGTGGATGAGCAGTTCTTC. It specifies CAWSSGRAVDEQFF.

This clonotype was seen many times. CDR3: CASSFTPTGVGYEQYV. For the CDR3, the DNA is TGTGCCAGCAGCTTCACCCCCACAGGCGTGGGCTACGAGCAGTACGTC. The rearrangement links TRBV5-5 to TRBJ2-7, with D possibly matching TRBD1 (5 bases). Germline V gene data show CDR1 as SGHKS and CDR2 as YYEKEE (reference sequence). Trimming cost V 2 bases and J 3 bases, with 18 bases left between them. The CDR3 spans 16 residues.

This clonotype showed up many times. The chain couples TRBV7-3 to TRBJ2-1; D unclear. V lost 4 bases and J 10 bases, leaving 14 bases between the germline ends. The CDR3 sequence is 13 residues long. From germline, CDR1 is SGHTA and CDR2 FQGTGA. The CDR3 region is CASSSLEVGEQFF. CDR3 nucleotide sequence: TGTGCCAGCAGCTCCTTAGAGGTGGGGGAGCAGTTCTTC.

This clonotype was counted a few times. CDR3 sequence: CASSQTSGTNEQFF. The CDR3 DNA reads TGTGCCAGCAGCCAAACTAGCGGGACCAATGAGCAGTTCTTC. The chain has TRBV3-1 and TRBJ2-1; TRBD2 matches at 10 bases. The CDR3 is 14 amino acids. In germline, CDR1 is LGHDT, CDR2 YNNKEL (reference sequence). V lost 2 bases to trimming and J lost 6 bases; unmatched junction nucleotides: 1.

This clonotype showed up just a few times. The V gene is TRBV28, the J gene TRBJ1-2; D not resolved. Trimming left V 6 bases short and J 4 bases short, with 18 bases between. This CDR3 comprises 15 residues. The germline CDR1 and CDR2 sequences are MDHEN and SYDVKM. The DNA of the CDR3 is TGTGCCAGCAGCCCTTCGGGTGCACGGAGCTATGGCTACACCTTC. Its protein is CASSPSGARSYGYTF.

This clonotype was seen repeatedly, ten times or more. This CDR3 is CASSSPRLAGELFF. The CDR3 DNA follows: TGTGCCAGCAGCTCACCACGGCTAGCCGGGGAGCTGTTTTTT. V is TRBV7-9 and J is TRBJ2-2, with no clear D. This CDR3 contains 14 residues. Germline values: CDR1 SEHNR, CDR2 FQNEAQ (reference sequence). V dropped 4 bases and J dropped 6 bases, with 12 bases sitting between them.

This clonotype has a count of ten or more. The chain combines TRBV7-3 with TRBJ2-3, with D tentatively TRBD1 (7 bases). V was shortened by 1 base and J by 5 bases, with 13 bases between the two germline ends. Per germline, CDR1 SGHTA and CDR2 FQGTGA. This CDR3 has 15 amino acids. DNA for the CDR3: TGTGCCAGCAGCTTAAGACAGGGAGGTCGAGATACGCAGTATTTT. Translation: CASSLRQGGRDTQYF.